This T cell receptor beta chain was sequenced during a study of molecular identifiers for immune sequencing clone quantification. Study observations and caveats: Reports indicate spiked Jurkat TCR RNA from one cell could be found among about 1.1 million naive cells.

This clonotype has at least ten counts. Its antigen is not known. The CDR3 totals 15 residues. V shed 0 bases, J shed 4 bases, and the junction held 5 bases outside the gene matches. Germline values: CDR1 DFQATT, CDR2 SNEGSKA (reference sequence). From the PCR reads, TCRdb called clonotypes with MiXCR, one entry per CDR3 protein. The data contain about half a million distinct CDR3 sequences, about 22% of them singletons. The receptor was derived from a human donor in good health. Some libraries in this study had Jurkat cell RNA spiked in. V usage is TRBV20-1 and J usage is TRBJ2-3; 9 nucleotides align to TRBD2. The specimen sequenced was naive CD8+ T cells from blood, with Jurkat cell RNA spiked in. The subset was: FACS-sorted CD8+CD4-CCR7+CD45RA+ naive T cells. CDR3 coding DNA: TGCAGTGCTAGAGACGGCGGGGGGGCCTCAGATACGCAGTATTTT. Translated, it gives CSARDGGGASDTQYF.